The 17 T cell receptor beta chains below come from one sample, sequenced in a study of T-cell reconstitution after alpha-beta-depleted transplantation in children. Library preparation (for TCRbeta) was performed with unique molecular identifiers. TCRdb reprocessed the PCR reads via MiXCR and lists one record per CDR3 protein. This table has under 400,000 distinct CDR3 sequences, roughly 25% appearing once. The sequencing here drew on PBMCs, mostly from graft donor cells, taken 180 days after TCRalphabeta/CD19-depleted stem cell transplant. The source of these receptors is a male patient aged 10 to 17 who had a stem cell transplant for acute lymphoblastic leukemia, so the T cells may come from the graft donor.

The gene calls are TRBV24-1 and TRBJ2-7, with TRBD1 matching over 9 bases. CDR1 is KGHDR, CDR2 SFDVKD, per germline. J was trimmed by 6 bases and V by 1 base; bases with no gene match: 3. This CDR3 comprises 14 residues. CDR3 sequence: CATSDFATGGEQYF. CDR3 DNA: TGTGCCACCAGTGATTTTGCGACAGGGGGCGAGCAGTACTTC.

This clonotype has just a few counts. This sequence joins TRBV12-3 or TRBV12-4 and TRBJ2-7; D unclear. V was clipped by 3 bases and J by 2 bases, with 8 bases between them. The CDR3 is 13 residues long. CDR3 protein: CASSLSPTYEQYF. DNA for the CDR3: TGTGCCAGCAGTTTGTCCCCGACCTACGAGCAGTACTTC.

The chain uses TRBV13 and TRBJ1-2; tentative D call: TRBD1 (5 bases). Between the trimmed V and J ends, which lost 5 bases and 4 bases, there was a span of 11 bases. The CDR3 has 13 residues. The germline V gene encodes CDR1 PRHDT and CDR2 FYEKMQ (reference sequence). The DNA of the CDR3 is TGTGCCAGCAGCCCAGGGTTTCCCTATGGCTACACCTTC. It yields the protein CASSPGFPYGYTF.

This chain connects TRBV12-3 or TRBV12-4 to TRBJ2-7, with D unclear. CDR3 length: 15 amino acids. Trimming pared 6 bases from V and 1 base from J, leaving 16 bases between. CDR3 loop: CASSPPYSPSYEQYF. Written as DNA, the CDR3 is TGTGCCAGCAGCCCCCCTTATTCCCCGTCCTACGAGCAGTACTTC.

The chain carries TRBV18 and TRBJ2-7; TRBD2 agrees at 13 bases. Germline lookup yields CDR1 KGHSH and CDR2 LQKENI. The V gene end was trimmed by 5 bases and the J gene end by 0 bases; junction bases not matched to a gene: 7. The CDR3 has 17 amino acids. The CDR3 region has the DNA TGTGCCAGCTCAACAGGGACTAGCGGGAAAAGCTCCTACGAGCAGTACTTC. Translated, it gives CASSTGTSGKSSYEQYF.

This clonotype has only a few counts. The chain is built from TRBV5-1 and TRBJ2-4; weak D call: TRBD1 (6 bases). CDR1 is SGHRS, CDR2 YFSETQ, per germline. V was shortened by 4 bases and J by 5 bases, with 16 bases between the two germline ends. The CDR3 runs 15 residues. The CDR3: CASSENGQTENIQYF. The CDR3 DNA reads TGCGCCAGCAGCGAGAACGGACAGACCGAAAACATTCAGTACTTC.

Only a few counts were recorded for this clonotype. V gene TRBV5-6 combines with J gene TRBJ2-1, with 10 bases that match TRBD2. The junction had 7 bases not matched to a gene; V was cut back by 4 bases and J by 0 bases. CDR1 is SGHDT and CDR2 is YYEEEE in the germline V gene. The CDR3 sequence is 17 residues long. The CDR3 protein is CASSPGLATISYNEQFF. DNA of the CDR3: TGTGCCAGCAGCCCGGGACTAGCGACCATCTCCTACAATGAGCAGTTCTTC.

The chain recombines TRBV28 with TRBJ2-4; 7 nucleotides align to TRBD1. The CDR3 has 14 residues. V lost 5 bases and J lost 8; bases outside the gene matches: 9. Germline V lookup: CDR1 MDHEN, CDR2 SYDVKM. CDR3 sequence (DNA): TGTGCCAGCAGTCAAACAGGGGATTGGGACATTCAGTACTTC. Residues: CASSQTGDWDIQYF.

The gene calls are TRBV15 and TRBJ1-5; D not certain. Germline assignment: CDR1 LNHNV and CDR2 YYDKDF (reference sequence). CDR3 size: 14 residues. Trimming shortened V by 1 base and J by 4 bases, and 8 bases separated the two germline ends. DNA for the CDR3: TGTGCCACCAGCAGAGGGAGCGTAAATCAGCCCCAGCATTTT. Translating it yields CATSRGSVNQPQHF.

This clonotype was observed at least ten times. V is TRBV10-3 and J is TRBJ2-1; 8 bases match TRBD2. Germline CDR1 and CDR2: ENHRY and SYGVKD. Unmatched junction bases numbered 10, after V lost 0 bases and J lost 6 bases. CDR3 length: 17 residues. The CDR3 reads CAISESRGLERPNEQFF. In DNA, the CDR3 is TGTGCCATCAGTGAGTCTAGGGGACTAGAAAGACCCAATGAGCAGTTCTTC.

There are a few counts of this clonotype. V is TRBV4-2 and J is TRBJ2-4; tentative D call: TRBD2 (6 bases). Trimming pared 4 bases from V and 13 bases from J, leaving 17 bases between. The CDR3 consists of 13 residues. CDR1 and CDR2 (germline): LGHNA, YNFKEQ. The CDR3 region is CASSRNRPGLQYF. CDR3 DNA: TGTGCCAGCAGCCGTAACAGGCCGGGACTGCAGTACTTC.

The genes are TRBV19 and TRBJ1-1, with 8 nucleotides matching TRBD1. This CDR3 contains 15 residues. Germline-derived CDR1 and CDR2 are LNHDA and SQIVND (reference sequence). The ends lost 5 bases at V and 4 bases at J; junction bases unmatched: 9. The DNA of the CDR3 is TGTGCCAGTAGTGAACGCAGGGGGCTGATCACTGAAGCTTTCTTT. It codes for CASSERRGLITEAFF.

The rearrangement links TRBV4-2 to TRBJ2-7; D is perhaps TRBD2 (5 bases). The CDR3 length is 16 residues. The germline V gene encodes CDR1 LGHNA and CDR2 YNFKEQ. V was shortened by 1 base and J by 2 bases, with 15 bases between the two germline ends. Here the CDR3 DNA reads TGTGCCAGCAGCCAAGTAGGAGCGGACCGGCCCTACGAGCAGTACTTC. Its translation: CASSQVGADRPYEQYF.

The chain recombines TRBV20-1 with TRBJ2-7; TRBD2 might be the D (6 bases). In germline, CDR1 is DFQATT, CDR2 SNEGSKA (reference sequence). There are 15 residues in the CDR3. Trimming removed 0 bases at V and 0 bases at J, with 12 bases between. The CDR3 protein is CSAREAAGSSYEQYF. CDR3 coding DNA: TGCAGTGCTAGAGAGGCAGCGGGTAGCTCCTACGAGCAGTACTTC.

This clonotype showed up just once. This chain uses TRBV3-1 with TRBJ1-2; D remains ambiguous. With 1 base removed from V and 2 bases from J, the gap between germline ends came to 20 bases. Looked up from germline, CDR1 is LGHDT and CDR2 is YNNKEL (reference sequence). This CDR3 comprises 18 residues. The CDR3, as DNA: TGTGCCAGCAGCCAAGGACCTCCCCCAGGAGCGGGAAACTATGGCTACACCTTC. Translating gives CASSQGPPPGAGNYGYTF.

This clonotype was picked up a small number of times. The genes are TRBV5-8 and TRBJ1-4; D is perhaps TRBD1 (6 bases). The CDR3 consists of 15 residues. V was clipped by 0 bases and J by 6 bases, with 12 bases between them. Germline lookup yields CDR1 SGHTS and CDR2 YDEGEE. CDR3 in DNA: TGTGCCAGCAGCTTGGAGGGCAACAGGGATGAAAAACTGTTTTTT. Translated: CASSLEGNRDEKLFF.

This clonotype came up many times. This chain uses TRBV27 with TRBJ2-7; 7 bases match TRBD2. Germline V lookup: CDR1 MNHEY, CDR2 SMNVEV (reference sequence). The CDR3 has 14 amino acids. Trimming removed 5 bases from V and 1 base from J; junction bases left unmatched: 5. In nucleotides, the CDR3 is TGTGCCAGCAGTCTCCGACTAGCTTCCTACGAGCAGTACTTC. Amino acid sequence: CASSLRLASYEQYF.